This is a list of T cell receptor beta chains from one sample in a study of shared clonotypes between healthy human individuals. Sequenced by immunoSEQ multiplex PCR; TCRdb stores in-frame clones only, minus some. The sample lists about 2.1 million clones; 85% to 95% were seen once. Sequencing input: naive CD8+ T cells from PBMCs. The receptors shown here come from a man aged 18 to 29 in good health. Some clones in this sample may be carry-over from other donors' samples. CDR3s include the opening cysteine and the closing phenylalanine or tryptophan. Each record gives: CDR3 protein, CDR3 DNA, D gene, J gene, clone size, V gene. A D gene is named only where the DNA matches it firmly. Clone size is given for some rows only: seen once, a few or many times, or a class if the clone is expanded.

CDR3: CASRALGQGLGETQYF
DNA: TGTGCCAGCAGAGCCCTCGGGCAGGGGCTTGGAGAGACCCAGTACTTC
D: NA
J: TRBJ2-5
size: NA
V: TRBV2

CDR3: CASSQAGLAADTQYF
DNA: TGCGCCAGCAGCCAAGCGGGACTAGCGGCAGATACGCAGTATTTT
D: TRBD2
J: TRBJ2-3
size: NA
V: TRBV4-3

CDR3: CAGGSPLHF
DNA: TGTGCCGGGGGTTCACCCCTCCACTTT
D: NA
J: TRBJ1-6
size: NA
V: TRBV28

CDR3: CASRGSADAQPFSYEQYF
DNA: TGTGCCAGCAGGGGGAGTGCAGACGCACAGCCCTTTTCCTACGAGCAGTACTTC
D: NA
J: TRBJ2-7
size: NA
V: TRBV11-2

CDR3: CASSPGGAPTDTQYF
DNA: TGTGCCAGCAGCCCGGGAGGGGCCCCCACAGATACGCAGTATTTT
D: TRBD2
J: TRBJ2-3
size: NA
V: TRBV9

CDR3: CASSSGGGFNEKLFF
DNA: TGCGCCAGCAGCAGCGGGGGGGGATTTAATGAAAAACTGTTTTTT
D: NA
J: TRBJ1-4
size: NA
V: TRBV4-1

CDR3: CASSRGGHTEAFF
DNA: TGTGCCAGCAGTCGGGGTGGGCACACTGAAGCTTTCTTT
D: NA
J: TRBJ1-1
size: NA
V: TRBV6-5

CDR3: CASSLGGQSYNEQFF
DNA: TGTGCCAGCAGTTTAGGGGGGCAATCCTACAATGAGCAGTTCTTC
D: NA
J: TRBJ2-1
size: NA
V: TRBV27

CDR3: CASSLAALSGGPYNEQFF
DNA: TGTGCCAGCAGCTTAGCCGCTCTATCGGGAGGGCCCTACAATGAGCAGTTCTTC
D: TRBD2
J: TRBJ2-1
size: NA
V: TRBV11-3

CDR3: CASSLEGGQETQYF
DNA: TGTGCCAGCAGCTTAGAGGGCGGACAAGAGACCCAGTACTTC
D: NA
J: TRBJ2-5
size: NA
V: TRBV7-2

CDR3: CASSPRRRNNEQFF
DNA: TGTGCCAGCAGTCCCCGACGCCGGAACAATGAGCAGTTCTTC
D: NA
J: TRBJ2-1
size: NA
V: TRBV28

CDR3: CASSPHNAERHPTDTQYF
DNA: TGTGCCAGCAGTCCCCATAACGCGGAACGCCATCCAACAGATACGCAGTATTTT
D: NA
J: TRBJ2-3
size: NA
V: TRBV28

CDR3: CASSQGQGSGNTIYF
DNA: TGCGCCAGCAGCCAGGGTCAGGGGTCTGGAAACACCATATATTTT
D: NA
J: TRBJ1-3
size: NA
V: TRBV4-3

CDR3: CASSKGLGKREQYF
DNA: TGTGCCAGCAGCAAGGGACTCGGGAAACGGGAGCAGTACTTC
D: NA
J: TRBJ2-7
size: NA
V: TRBV21-1

CDR3: CASSLDREPRPNYEQYF
DNA: TGTGCCAGCAGCTTAGATAGGGAGCCCCGTCCCAACTACGAGCAGTACTTC
D: NA
J: TRBJ2-7
size: NA
V: TRBV7-7

CDR3: CASSLWGDRVHTEAFF
DNA: TGTGCCAGCAGTTTATGGGGGGACAGGGTACACACTGAAGCTTTCTTT
D: TRBD1
J: TRBJ1-1
size: NA
V: TRBV28

CDR3: CASSTSTGAFSTLHF
DNA: TGTGCCAGCAGTACCTCGACAGGCGCCTTCTCCACCCTCCACTTT
D: NA
J: TRBJ1-6
size: NA
V: TRBV27

CDR3: CASSTNRVETQYF
DNA: TGTGCCAGTAGTACAAACAGGGTAGAGACCCAGTACTTC
D: NA
J: TRBJ2-5
size: NA
V: TRBV19

CDR3: CASSLYGTGFGEQFF
DNA: TGTGCCAGCAGCCTCTACGGGACAGGGTTCGGTGAGCAGTTCTTC
D: TRBD1
J: TRBJ2-1
size: NA
V: TRBV28

CDR3: CASSFRGTEAFF
DNA: TGTGCCAGCAGCTTTCGGGGTACTGAAGCTTTCTTT
D: NA
J: TRBJ1-1
size: NA
V: TRBV11-2

CDR3: CASSKLSFGTSTYEQYF
DNA: TGTGCCAGCAGCAAATTATCCTTCGGGACGAGTACTTACGAGCAGTACTTC
D: NA
J: TRBJ2-7
size: NA
V: TRBV21-1

CDR3: CASSIDRGGEKLFF
DNA: TGTGCCAGTAGTATTGATAGGGGAGGAGAAAAACTGTTTTTT
D: NA
J: TRBJ1-4
size: NA
V: TRBV19

CDR3: CASSGSSGRLNTGELFF
DNA: TGTGCCAGTAGTGGGTCTAGCGGGAGGCTGAACACCGGGGAGCTGTTTTTT
D: TRBD2
J: TRBJ2-2
size: NA
V: TRBV19

CDR3: CASSVGSALNTEAFF
DNA: TGTGCCAGCAGCGTAGGGTCAGCGCTGAACACTGAAGCTTTCTTT
D: NA
J: TRBJ1-1
size: NA
V: TRBV9

CDR3: CATSREGRRGPQHF
DNA: TGTGCCACCAGCAGAGAGGGCAGGAGGGGGCCCCAGCATTTT
D: NA
J: TRBJ1-5
size: NA
V: TRBV15

CDR3: CASSPSWGGQPQHF
DNA: TGTGCCAGCAGCCCGAGCTGGGGAGGTCAGCCCCAGCATTTT
D: NA
J: TRBJ1-5
size: NA
V: TRBV7-9

CDR3: CASSLGPRSGVGDF
DNA: TGTGCCAGCAGCTTAGGGCCTAGATCGGGAGTCGGCGACTTC
D: NA
J: TRBJ2-7
size: NA
V: TRBV7-3

CDR3: CASFSGKLYNEQFF
DNA: TGTGCCAGCTTTAGCGGAAAACTCTACAATGAGCAGTTCTTC
D: NA
J: TRBJ2-1
size: NA
V: TRBV2

CDR3: CSVVDGYSNQPQHF
DNA: TGCAGCGTCGTGGACGGATATAGCAATCAGCCCCAGCATTTT
D: NA
J: TRBJ1-5
size: NA
V: TRBV29-1

CDR3: CAGRDSAYEQYF
DNA: TGTGCCGGCCGGGACAGCGCCTACGAGCAGTACTTC
D: TRBD1
J: TRBJ2-7
size: NA
V: TRBV30

CDR3: CASSSEGYEQYF
DNA: TGTGCCAGCAGCTCTGAGGGGTACGAGCAGTACTTC
D: NA
J: TRBJ2-7
size: NA
V: TRBV11-3

CDR3: CASSVEGTPPGYYEQYF
DNA: TGTGCCAGCAGCGTAGAGGGGACACCGCCCGGTTACTACGAGCAGTACTTC
D: NA
J: TRBJ2-7
size: NA
V: TRBV9

CDR3: CASSLRLAGGAYEQYF
DNA: TGTGCCAGCAGCTTACGACTAGCGGGAGGGGCCTACGAGCAGTACTTC
D: TRBD2
J: TRBJ2-7
size: NA
V: TRBV7-9

CDR3: CAWSWSAYEQYF
DNA: TGTGCCTGGAGTTGGTCGGCCTACGAGCAGTACTTC
D: NA
J: TRBJ2-7
size: NA
V: TRBV30

CDR3: CASSQGASYEQYF
DNA: TGCGCCAGCAGCCAGGGTGCCTCCTACGAGCAGTACTTC
D: NA
J: TRBJ2-7
size: NA
V: TRBV4-3

CDR3: CASCDRTSYEQYF
DNA: TGTGCCAGCTGCGACAGGACTTCCTACGAGCAGTACTTC
D: NA
J: TRBJ2-7
size: NA
V: TRBV11-2

CDR3: CASSPPATSVFYEQYF
DNA: TGTGCCAGCAGCCCCCCCGCGACTAGCGTCTTCTACGAGCAGTACTTC
D: TRBD2
J: TRBJ2-7
size: NA
V: TRBV7-9

CDR3: CASSPGGTGSYEQFF
DNA: TGTGCCAGCAGCCCGGGGGGGACAGGGTCCTATGAGCAGTTCTTC
D: NA
J: TRBJ2-1
size: NA
V: TRBV7-8

CDR3: CASSLDGRRQGASSYEQYF
DNA: TGTGCCAGCAGCTTAGATGGGCGCCGACAGGGAGCTAGTTCCTACGAGCAGTACTTC
D: TRBD1
J: TRBJ2-7
size: NA
V: TRBV11-2

CDR3: CASSLGLAGGNEQFF
DNA: TGTGCCAGCAGCTTGGGACTAGCGGGAGGCAATGAGCAGTTCTTC
D: TRBD2
J: TRBJ2-1
size: NA
V: TRBV7-2

CDR3: CASSQGTPDGYTF
DNA: TGTGCCAGCAGCCAAGGGACACCTGATGGCTACACCTTC
D: NA
J: TRBJ1-2
size: NA
V: TRBV7-9

CDR3: CASSVDAAGNEQFF
DNA: TGTGCCAGCAGCGTAGATGCCGCGGGCAATGAGCAGTTCTTC
D: NA
J: TRBJ2-1
size: once
V: TRBV9

CDR3: CASSPRDRGSKTQYF
DNA: TGTGCCAGCAGCCCCCGGGACAGGGGATCGAAGACCCAGTACTTC
D: TRBD1
J: TRBJ2-5
size: once
V: TRBV13

CDR3: CASRQTGSPDTQYF
DNA: TGTGCCAGCAGACAGACAGGGTCCCCAGATACGCAGTATTTT
D: TRBD1
J: TRBJ2-3
size: NA
V: TRBV28

CDR3: CASSWGSSGNTIYF
DNA: TGTGCCAGCAGCTGGGGAAGCTCTGGAAACACCATATATTTT
D: NA
J: TRBJ1-3
size: NA
V: TRBV5-6

CDR3: CASSQDAGVRSYNEQFF
DNA: TGCGCCAGCAGCCAAGATGCAGGAGTTAGGTCCTACAATGAGCAGTTCTTC
D: NA
J: TRBJ2-1
size: NA
V: TRBV4-1

CDR3: CASRDRGSGNTIYF
DNA: TGTGCCAGCAGGGACAGGGGGTCTGGAAACACCATATATTTT
D: TRBD1
J: TRBJ1-3
size: NA
V: TRBV27

CDR3: CASSPVRGYTNYGYTF
DNA: TGTGCCAGCTCACCAGTACGGGGGTATACTAACTATGGCTACACCTTC
D: NA
J: TRBJ1-2
size: NA
V: TRBV18

CDR3: CASSLTRNPPYEQYF
DNA: TGTGCCAGCAGTCTTACTAGGAATCCGCCCTACGAGCAGTACTTC
D: NA
J: TRBJ2-7
size: NA
V: TRBV28

CDR3: CASSLVRGAEAFF
DNA: TGCGCCAGCAGCTTGGTCCGCGGCGCTGAAGCTTTCTTT
D: NA
J: TRBJ1-1
size: NA
V: TRBV5-1

CDR3: CASSIHSGGVQGNYGYTF
DNA: TGTGCCAGTAGTATTCATTCAGGGGGAGTTCAGGGAAACTATGGCTACACCTTC
D: TRBD1
J: TRBJ1-2
size: NA
V: TRBV19